This T cell receptor (beta chain) was found in a study of yellow fever vaccine responses in identical twins. General study points: Among the twins, the vaccine T cell response reportedly seemed partly convergent and partly personalized.

The V and J ends lost 4 bases and 6 bases respectively, with 10 bases between them. In germline, CDR1 is LNHDA, CDR2 SQIVND (reference sequence). The CDR3 totals 13 residues. TCRdb passed the RT-PCR reads through MiXCR, listing each CDR3 protein once. Found here are 35,000 or so distinct CDR3 sequences, 50% to 65% of them singletons; the top ten hold around 5%. This clonotype has a handful of counts. Antigen: not known. This material consisted of T cells from blood (PBMCs), unsorted or a sorted subset (not recorded which), taken before or after yellow fever vaccination (not recorded which). This clonotype was obtained from a woman aged 18-35 years who received the yellow fever vaccine. The chain recombines TRBV19 with TRBJ1-5, with D hard to call. The CDR3 spells CASSRNPFQPQHF. The CDR3 coding sequence is TGTGCCAGTAGTAGGAACCCCTTTCAGCCCCAGCATTTT.